The clone carrying this T cell receptor beta chain was recorded once. The antigen is undetermined. The sample holds other DNA sequences that translate to the same CDR3. These data belong to a study of OX40 agonist ivuxolimab in advanced cancers. Study context: Mean age approximately 61 years, range 23 to 79; nearly 85% male. Findings of the study overall: Clonal expansion from baseline to week 6 occurred in both CD4+ and CD8+ T cells. Low clonal expansion, among the lowest seen, marked partial responders at 0.1-3.0 mg/kg.

Assay: immunoSEQ multiplex PCR; the TCRdb copy retains only in-frame clones and omits some. The sample contains about 100,000 clones, 89% of which appear only once. This CDR3 region has 14 residues. Per the germline V gene, CDR1 is SGHNT and CDR2 is YYREEE (reference sequence). Trimming at V came to 4 bases and at J to 4 bases, leaving 5 bases not matched to a gene. The sample consisted of CD4+ or CD8+ T cells sorted from blood, taken in a trial of the OX40 agonist ivuxolimab. The rearrangement uses TRBV5-4 and TRBJ2-7; the match to TRBD1 covers 10 bases. The sequence was collected from an adult with an advanced solid tumor such as melanoma, head and neck, liver or kidney cancer. Written as DNA, the CDR3 is TGTGCCAGCAGCCTGGGACAGGGGAGGTACGAGCAGTACTTC. Its protein product is CASSLGQGRYEQYF.